Listed here are 20 T cell receptor beta chains from one sample, sequenced in a study of T cell repertoires in cytomegalovirus infection. Each CDR3 protein gets one entry after TCRdb re-called the reads with MiXCR. The sample shows around 530,000 distinct CDR3 sequences, more than 20% of them seen only once. Specimen: PBMCs. The receptors come from a human donor in good health (CMV status not recorded). Some clones in this sample may be carry-over from other donors' samples.

The chain employs TRBV14 and TRBJ2-3; TRBD1 might be the D (6 bases). CDR1 and CDR2 from the germline V gene are SGHDN and FVKESK. V shed 3 bases and J shed 0 bases, with 13 bases lying between them. The CDR3 consists of 16 residues. The CDR3 DNA reads TGTGCCAGCAGCCATCTGGCAGGGGAGAGCACAGATACGCAGTATTTT. This translates into CASSHLAGESTDTQYF.

Points on this clonotype: This may come from a read error, since a much larger clone is one base off. The CDR3 does not close with the conserved phenylalanine or tryptophan, likely indicating a read error. The V call is TRBV28, the J call TRBJ2-1; unclear D gene. The CDR3 spans 13 residues. V lost 1 base and J lost 2, with 3 bases in between. In germline, CDR1 is MDHEN, CDR2 SYDVKM. CDR3: CASSLSTYNEQFS. In DNA form, the CDR3 reads TGTGCCAGCAGTTTATCCACCTACAATGAGCAGTTCTCC.

The V call is TRBV6-4, the J call TRBJ2-1; 8 nucleotides match TRBD2. Unmatched junction bases numbered 8, after V lost 4 bases and J lost 3 bases. The germline CDR1 and CDR2 sequences are MRHNA and SNTAGT. The CDR3 sequence is 16 residues long. The CDR3 DNA sequence: TGTGCCAGCAGTGCCTCAGGACTAGCATACTACAATGAGCAGTTCTTC. Translated: CASSASGLAYYNEQFF.

This clonotype occurred many times. J is TRBJ1-5 and V is TRBV7-8; D gene uncertain. Trimming shortened V by 3 bases and J by 0 bases, and 9 bases separated the two germline ends. Germline V gene lookup returns CDR1 SGHVS and CDR2 FQNEAQ. The CDR3 has 15 amino acids. The CDR3 sequence is CASSLADYSNQPQHF. CDR3 bases: TGTGCCAGCAGCTTGGCCGATTATAGCAATCAGCCCCAGCATTTT.

The rearrangement uses TRBV5-1 and TRBJ1-1; D is possibly TRBD1 (5 bases). The CDR3 sequence is 14 residues long. The V gene's germline CDR1 is SGHRS and CDR2 YFSETQ. Deletions cut 2 bases from V and 1 base from J, with 9 bases between. CDR3 bases: TGCGCCAGCAGCTTTAGGACACAGAACACTGAAGCTTTCTTT. This codes for CASSFRTQNTEAFF.

The chain carries TRBV12-3 or TRBV12-4 and TRBJ2-2; the D gene could be TRBD1 or TRBD2 (5 bases each). The ends were cut back, 6 bases at V and 4 bases at J, with 12 bases in the middle. This CDR3 comprises 14 residues. CDR3 bases: TGTGCCAGCAGACCGGGACCCCTCACCGGGGAGCTGTTTTTT. Encoded protein: CASRPGPLTGELFF.

In this sample, this clonotype turned up many times. The J gene is TRBJ2-5, the V gene TRBV7-2; 14 nucleotides align to TRBD2. With 4 bases clipped from V and 5 bases from J, the junction kept 6 bases outside the gene matches. The CDR3 totals 16 residues. Germline-derived CDR1 and CDR2 are SGHTA and FQGNSA. The CDR3 region has the DNA TGTGCCAGCAGCTCTGGGACTAGCGGGAGTCGGGAGACCCAGTACTTC. Protein sequence: CASSSGTSGSRETQYF.

V is TRBV6-1 and J is TRBJ1-5; D not certain. V was clipped by 5 bases and J by 3 bases, with 14 bases between them. The CDR3 has 15 residues. Germline assignment: CDR1 MNHNS and CDR2 SASEGT. The CDR3 loop is CASSLGYFNNQPQHF. The DNA of the CDR3 is TGTGCCAGCAGTCTCGGTTATTTCAACAATCAGCCCCAGCATTTT.

The chain couples TRBV12-3 or TRBV12-4 to TRBJ2-3, with D possibly called TRBD1 or TRBD2 (5 bases each). The CDR3 length is 15 residues. The germline V and J ends were trimmed by 5 bases and 4 bases, with 16 bases remaining between them. CDR3 sequence: CASSLGTPGADTQYF. CDR3 bases: TGTGCCAGCAGTCTCGGGACCCCGGGCGCAGATACGCAGTATTTT.

This chain uses TRBV14 with TRBJ2-1, with D possibly being TRBD1 or TRBD2 (6 bases each). Per germline, CDR1 SGHDN and CDR2 FVKESK. The CDR3 length is 17 residues. V was shortened by 3 bases and J by 2 bases, with 17 bases between the two germline ends. The CDR3 coding sequence is TGTGCCAGCAGCCACGCGCAGGGGAGGCCCACCTACAATGAGCAGTTCTTC. Protein: CASSHAQGRPTYNEQFF. The whole variable domain, remainder taken from reference TRBV14 and TRBJ2-1, is EAGVTQFPSHSVIEKGQTVTLRCDPISGHDNLYWYRRVMGKEIKFLLHFVKESKQDESGMPNNRFLAERTGGTYSTLKVQPAELEDSGVYFCASSHAQGRPTYNEQFFGPGTRLTVL.

The V gene is TRBV2, the J gene TRBJ2-7, with D uncertain. The V end was cut by 7 bases, the J end by 4 bases, with 20 bases between. The CDR3 has 15 amino acids. The germline gives CDR1 SNHLY, CDR2 FYNNEI. The DNA for the CDR3 is TGTGCCAGCATCCGCCCGGGCCAAGTCCAGTACGAGCAGTACGTC. It codes for CASIRPGQVQYEQYV.

The sample holds a few counts of this clonotype. The chain is built from TRBV19 and TRBJ1-1; D may be TRBD1 (5 bases). In germline, CDR1 is LNHDA, CDR2 SQIVND (reference sequence). V was pared by 6 bases and J by 1 base, with 18 bases between. The CDR3 length is 16 residues. In DNA form, the CDR3 reads TGTGCCAGTAGCTTTCACCAGACAGTCAGGAACACTGAAGCTTTCTTT. Protein sequence: CASSFHQTVRNTEAFF.

This clonotype was found many times. V gene TRBV7-2 combines with J gene TRBJ2-5; TRBD2 might be the D (6 bases). CDR1 and CDR2 (germline): SGHTA, FQGNSA. CDR3 size: 14 residues. V lost 5 bases and J 4 bases, leaving 14 bases between the germline ends. This CDR3 reads CASSNQWGGETQYF. The CDR3, as DNA: TGTGCCAGCAGCAACCAATGGGGAGGAGAGACCCAGTACTTC.

This chain connects TRBV4-1 to TRBJ1-6; tentative D call: TRBD1 (5 bases). Germline-derived CDR1 and CDR2 are MGHRA and YSYEKL. The CDR3 length is 18 residues. Trimming took 4 bases from V and 5 from J, leaving 21 bases between them. CDR3 loop: CASSRIPGPRGDNSPLHF. CDR3 in DNA: TGCGCCAGCAGCCGAATACCGGGACCCCGAGGAGATAATTCACCCCTCCACTTT.

This chain links TRBV18 with TRBJ1-2; the match to TRBD1 covers 7 bases. V dropped 1 base and J dropped 8; count of bases not matched to a gene: 10. This CDR3 is 15 amino acids long. CDR1 is KGHSH, CDR2 LQKENI, per germline. CDR3 in DNA: TGTGCCAGCTCACCACGAGGGGGCGCGATGGGCGGCTACACCTTC. This gives the protein CASSPRGGAMGGYTF.

This clonotype has a handful of counts. The rearrangement uses TRBV19 and TRBJ1-5, with a weak D call TRBD1 (5 bases). Germline loops: CDR1 LNHDA, CDR2 SQIVND (reference sequence). The CDR3 contains 18 residues. V was shortened by 3 bases and J by 0 bases, with 18 bases between the two germline ends. CDR3 DNA sequence: TGTGCCAGTAGTATGGGGGGGGTGAATTTCGGTAGCAATCAGCCCCAGCATTTT. It is translated as CASSMGGVNFGSNQPQHF.

The rearrangement joins TRBV11-3 to TRBJ2-1; TRBD2 matches 10 bases. The CDR3 length is 17 residues. The germline V gene encodes CDR1 SGHNT and CDR2 YENEEA. J was trimmed by 4 bases and V by 6 bases; bases with no gene match: 12. CDR3 sequence: CASSPLAGVVRYNEQFF. In DNA form, the CDR3 reads TGTGCCAGCAGTCCTCTAGCGGGAGTCGTCCGTTACAATGAGCAGTTCTTC.

This clonotype has a single count. A junction end diverges from the germline sequence, so it may reflect a read error. The chain carries TRBV18 and TRBJ2-7; tentatively, D is TRBD2 (5 bases). Germline V gene sequence: CDR1 KGHSH, CDR2 LQKENI. The CDR3 consists of 13 residues. The CDR3 reads CASSPPVRDEQYF. DNA for the CDR3: TGTGCCAGCTCCCCACCGGTGAGGGACGAGCAGTACTTC.

As DNA, the CDR3 is TGCAGCGTTGAGTACCGTCCAGAGACCCAGTACTTC. Its protein product is CSVEYRPETQYF. The V call is TRBV29-1, the J call TRBJ2-5; D is undetermined. Germline CDR1 SQVTM, CDR2 ANQGSEA. The germline V and J ends were trimmed by 3 bases and 4 bases, with 9 bases remaining between them. The length of the CDR3 is 12 residues.

The chain recombines TRBV7-2 with TRBJ1-3; a weak D match, TRBD1 (5 bases). The CDR3 totals 16 residues. Looked up from germline, CDR1 is SGHTA and CDR2 is FQGNSA. Trimming removed 0 bases from V and 4 bases from J, with 13 bases in between. The CDR3 reads CASSLAARAAGNTIYF. The CDR3 bases are TGTGCCAGCAGCTTAGCGGCCAGGGCGGCCGGAAACACCATATATTTT.